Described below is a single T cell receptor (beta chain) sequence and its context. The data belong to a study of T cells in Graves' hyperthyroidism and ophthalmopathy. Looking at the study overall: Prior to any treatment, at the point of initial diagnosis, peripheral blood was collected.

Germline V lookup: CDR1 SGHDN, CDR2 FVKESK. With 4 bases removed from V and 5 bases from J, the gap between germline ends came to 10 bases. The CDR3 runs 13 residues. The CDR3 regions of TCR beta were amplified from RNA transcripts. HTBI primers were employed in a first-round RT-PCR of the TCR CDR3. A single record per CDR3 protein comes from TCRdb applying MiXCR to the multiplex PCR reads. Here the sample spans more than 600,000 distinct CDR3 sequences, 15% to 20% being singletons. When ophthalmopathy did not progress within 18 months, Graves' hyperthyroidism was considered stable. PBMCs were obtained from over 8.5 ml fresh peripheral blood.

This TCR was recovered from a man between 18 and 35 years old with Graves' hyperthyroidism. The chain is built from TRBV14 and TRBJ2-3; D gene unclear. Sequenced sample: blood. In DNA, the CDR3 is TGTGCCAGCAGCCTCACCCTCGAAGATACGCAGTATTTT. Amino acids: CASSLTLEDTQYF.